This entry features one T cell receptor beta chain sequence. The antigen is undetermined. This sample was taken from a study of blood T cells in healthy people across ages. Study-wide findings and caveats: Per million T cells, TCR beta diversity dropped roughly linearly as age increased.

Through a sample-barcoded 5' primer and a J-beta primer mix, a second PCR was run for about 6 to 12 cycles. TCRdb fed the 5' RACE reads into MiXCR, producing one record per CDR3 protein. Of 600,000 or so distinct CDR3 sequences listed, roughly 21% are singletons. At least 6 million PBMCs were isolated per sample. Material: blood. The sequence was collected from a man aged 70-80 years in good health.

The CDR3 DNA follows: TGTGCCAGCAGCTTAAGCGGACAACTTAGCAATCAGCCCCAGCATTTT. Translation gives CASSLSGQLSNQPQHF. This sequence joins TRBV7-3 and TRBJ1-5, with D possibly being TRBD1 (5 bases). V lost 1 base to trimming and J lost 0 bases, with 10 bases between them. CDR1 is SGHTA and CDR2 is FQGTGA in the germline V gene. The length of the CDR3 is 16 residues.